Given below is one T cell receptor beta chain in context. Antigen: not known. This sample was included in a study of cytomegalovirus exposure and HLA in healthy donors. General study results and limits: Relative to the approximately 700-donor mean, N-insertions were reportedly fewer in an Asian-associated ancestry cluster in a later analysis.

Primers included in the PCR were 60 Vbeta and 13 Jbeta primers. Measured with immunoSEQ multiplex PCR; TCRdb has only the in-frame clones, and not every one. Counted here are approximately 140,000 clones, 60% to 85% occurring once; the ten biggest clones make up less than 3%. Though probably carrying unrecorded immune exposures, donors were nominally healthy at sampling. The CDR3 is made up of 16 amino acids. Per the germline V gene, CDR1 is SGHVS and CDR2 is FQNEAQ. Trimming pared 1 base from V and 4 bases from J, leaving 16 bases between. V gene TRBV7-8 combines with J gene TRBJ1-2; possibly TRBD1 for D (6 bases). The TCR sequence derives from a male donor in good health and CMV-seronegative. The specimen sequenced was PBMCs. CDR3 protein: CASSLGPQGSRYGYTF. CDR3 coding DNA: TGTGCCAGCAGCTTAGGTCCCCAGGGGTCCCGCTATGGCTACACCTTC. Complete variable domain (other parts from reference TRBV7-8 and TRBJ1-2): GAGVSQSPRYKVAKRGQDVALRCDPISGHVSLFWYQQALGQGPEFLTYFQNEAQLDKSGLPSDRFFAERPEGSVSTLKIQRTQQEDSAVYLCASSLGPQGSRYGYTFGSGTRLTVV.